The text below deals with one T cell receptor beta chain. Its antigen is still unknown. This entry belongs to a study of early T cells in non-severe SARS-CoV-2 infection. Across the whole study: It was bulk RNA from unsorted whole blood that was sequenced, and the chains were unpaired. Study findings and constraints: The study's VDJdb matching favored anti-spike CD8 responses and missed private and CD4 specificities.

Individual cDNA molecules each received unique molecular identifiers attached to them. Each CDR3 protein gets one entry after TCRdb re-called the 5' RACE reads with MiXCR. This table has 55,000 to 75,000 distinct CDR3 sequences, 9% to 15% appearing once. The V end was cut by 5 bases, the J end by 0 bases, with 7 bases between. Germline CDR1 SEHNR, CDR2 FQNEAQ (reference sequence). The CDR3 spans 13 residues. The clonotype originates from an adult who was a healthcare worker with PCR-confirmed SARS-CoV-2 infection or an uninfected control (not recorded which). The rearrangement joins TRBV7-9 to TRBJ1-2; no reliable D call. Material for sequencing was whole blood. The CDR3 region is CASSTGPNYGYTF. The CDR3 DNA reads TGTGCCAGCAGCACCGGTCCTAACTATGGCTACACCTTC.